Listed below are T cell receptor beta chains from one sample, sequenced in a study of cytomegalovirus exposure and HLA in healthy donors. The repertoire was sequenced with immunoSEQ multiplex PCR; TCRdb's copy has only in-frame clones and lacks some. The sample lists hundreds of thousands of clones, roughly 87% seen once, with 5.5% to 7.5% in the top ten. Specimen: PBMCs. The receptors shown here come from a man aged 35 to 55 in good health and CMV-seropositive. Both conserved end residues are part of each CDR3. The D gene is left open where the match is weak. Size values are once, few and many counts, or a class for expanded clones, and some rows have none.

NA | TRBJ2-3 | TRBD2 | TRBV25-1 | CASNLAGITDTQYF | TGTGCCAGCAATTTAGCGGGAATAACAGATACGCAGTATTTT
NA | TRBJ2-1 | TRBD1 | TRBV7-9 | CASSLRQGGDEQFF | TGTGCCAGCAGCCTGCGACAGGGTGGCGATGAGCAGTTCTTC
once | TRBJ2-3 | NA | TRBV7-3 | CASSLTGQITDTQYF | TGTGCCAGCAGCTTAACGGGGCAAATAACAGATACGCAGTATTTT
few | TRBJ2-6 | NA | TRBV2 | CASSEGAFSGANVLTF | TGTGCCAGCAGTGAAGGGGCTTTCTCTGGGGCCAACGTCCTGACTTTC
NA | TRBJ1-4 | NA | TRBV6-1 | CASSEAIPGLPKLFF | TGTGCCAGCAGTGAAGCGATACCGGGACTACCGAAACTGTTTTTT
NA | TRBJ1-2 | TRBD1 | TRBV27 | CASSPLGQGYGYTF | TGTGCCAGCAGTCCCTTGGGACAGGGGTATGGCTACACCTTC
NA | TRBJ2-3 | TRBD2 | TRBV28 | CASSTGLAGESGGTQYF | TGTGCCAGCAGTACGGGACTAGCGGGAGAGAGTGGAGGCACGCAGTATTTT
NA | TRBJ1-5 | TRBD1 | TRBV11-2 | CASSLGGTGSNQPQHF | TGTGCCAGCAGCTTAGGTGGGACAGGTAGCAATCAGCCCCAGCATTTT
NA | TRBJ1-3 | NA | TRBV25-1 | CASSFGGGDTIYF | TGTGCCAGCAGTTTTGGGGGGGGCGACACCATATATTTT
NA | TRBJ2-3 | TRBD2 | TRBV7-3 | CASSLAGGADTQYF | TGTGCCAGCAGCTTAGCGGGAGGGGCAGATACGCAGTATTTT
NA | TRBJ1-4 | TRBD1 | TRBV5-8 | CASRLRTGMEKLFF | TGTGCCAGCAGATTACGGACAGGGATGGAAAAACTGTTTTTT
NA | TRBJ2-7 | NA | TRBV7-2 | CASSLAGANYEQYF | TGTGCCAGCAGCTTAGCGGGAGCAAATTACGAGCAGTACTTC
NA | TRBJ2-3 | TRBD2 | TRBV27 | CASSFGLAGGPRTDTQYF | TGTGCCAGCAGTTTTGGACTAGCGGGAGGGCCTCGCACAGATACGCAGTATTTT
NA | TRBJ2-3 | TRBD2 | TRBV19 | CASSISSGGAADTQYF | TGTGCCAGTAGTATCTCTAGCGGTGGGGCCGCAGATACGCAGTATTTT
NA | TRBJ2-7 | TRBD1 | TRBV27 | CASSSSGTAVRLEQYF | TGTGCCAGCAGTTCATCCGGGACAGCCGTAAGATTGGAGCAGTACTTC
NA | TRBJ2-7 | NA | TRBV29-1 | CSVEWLAPRGYEQYF | TGCAGCGTTGAGTGGTTAGCTCCGCGAGGGTACGAGCAGTACTTC
NA | TRBJ2-5 | TRBD2 | TRBV25-1 | CASSEGLVAGEETQYF | TGTGCCAGCAGTGAAGGACTGGTAGCGGGAGAAGAGACCCAGTACTTC
NA | TRBJ1-2 | TRBD1 | TRBV30 | CAWSAQGADGYTF | TGTGCCTGGAGTGCTCAGGGGGCGGATGGCTACACCTTC
NA | TRBJ2-2 | TRBD2 | TRBV19 | CASKGAGTSSSNTGELFF | TGTGCCAGTAAAGGTGCCGGGACTAGCTCCTCGAACACCGGGGAGCTGTTTTTT
NA | TRBJ1-2 | TRBD1 | TRBV2 | CASAGGQGANGYTF | TGTGCCAGCGCGGGGGGACAGGGGGCGAATGGCTACACCTTC
few | TRBJ2-2 | TRBD2 | TRBV11-3 | CASMASGAGELFF | TGTGCCAGCATGGCCAGCGGGGCCGGGGAGCTGTTTTTT
NA | TRBJ2-5 | NA | TRBV7-9 | CASSPTYERQETQYF | TGTGCCAGCAGCCCGACTTACGAGAGGCAAGAGACCCAGTACTTC
NA | TRBJ2-5 | NA | TRBV5-1 | CASSSNGGVFQETQYF | TGCGCCAGCAGCAGCAATGGCGGGGTCTTCCAAGAGACCCAGTACTTC
NA | TRBJ1-4 | NA | TRBV2 | CARGEANEKLFF | TGTGCCAGGGGGGAGGCTAATGAAAAACTGTTTTTT
once | TRBJ2-7 | TRBD1 | TRBV19 | CASSRGQPTYEQYF | TGTGCCAGTAGTAGGGGACAGCCTACCTACGAGCAGTACTTC
NA | TRBJ2-1 | NA | TRBV7-2 | CASSRAGPLGNEQFF | TGTGCCAGCAGCCGGGCGGGACCCTTAGGGAATGAGCAGTTCTTC
NA | TRBJ2-6 | TRBD2 | TRBV27 | CATFGGEGTRSGANVLTF | TGTGCCACCTTCGGGGGGGAGGGCACCCGCTCTGGGGCCAACGTCCTGACTTTC
NA | TRBJ1-2 | TRBD1 | TRBV5-6 | CASSHGTVNYGYTF | TGTGCCAGCAGCCATGGGACAGTTAACTATGGCTACACCTTC
NA | TRBJ1-5 | TRBD1 | TRBV6-1 | CASSRTGGINQPQHF | TGTGCCAGCAGCCGGACAGGGGGTATCAATCAGCCCCAGCATTTT
NA | TRBJ2-2 | NA | TRBV29-1 | CSVQRGTGELFF | TGCAGCGTTCAGCGCGGCACCGGGGAGCTGTTTTTT
NA | TRBJ1-1 | NA | TRBV18 | CASSLTGFDTEAFF | TGTGCCAGCTCACTTACAGGTTTTGATACTGAAGCTTTCTTT
NA | TRBJ1-3 | NA | TRBV5-5 | CASSHTGMPEKGTIYF | TGTGCCAGCAGCCATACAGGGATGCCAGAGAAAGGCACCATATATTTT
few | TRBJ2-7 | TRBD1 | TRBV6-1 | CASSAGTGISYEQYF | TGTGCCAGCAGTGCAGGGACAGGGATATCCTACGAGCAGTACTTC
NA | TRBJ2-7 | NA | TRBV5-1 | CASKGGRGNNEQYF | TGCGCCAGCAAGGGGGGCAGGGGGAACAACGAGCAGTACTTC
NA | TRBJ2-1 | TRBD1 | TRBV5-6 | CASSLGTGVSNEQFF | TGTGCCAGCAGCTTGGGGACAGGGGTTTCCAATGAGCAGTTCTTC
NA | TRBJ1-2 | NA | TRBV7-3 | CASSPGVGGYTF | TGTGCCAGCAGCCCAGGGGTCGGTGGCTACACCTTC
NA | TRBJ2-1 | NA | TRBV5-6 | CASSLVGAEQFF | TGTGCCAGCAGCTTGGTAGGGGCTGAGCAGTTCTTC
NA | TRBJ2-2 | TRBD2 | TRBV29-1 | CSVVAGKGPGGGELFF | TGCAGCGTTGTCGCGGGGAAAGGTCCGGGGGGCGGGGAGCTGTTTTTT
once | TRBJ2-2 | TRBD1 | TRBV27 | CASSGRQGYTGELFF | TGTGCCAGCAGTGGTCGACAGGGCTACACCGGGGAGCTGTTTTTT
NA | TRBJ2-2 | NA | TRBV7-2 | CASSFVVGVPTGELFF | TGTGCCAGCAGCTTCGTGGTAGGGGTCCCCACCGGGGAGCTGTTTTTT
NA | TRBJ1-4 | TRBD1 | TRBV5-1 | CASSGGQRATNEKLFF | TGCGCCAGCAGCGGGGGACAGCGCGCAACTAATGAAAAACTGTTTTTT
NA | TRBJ1-5 | NA | TRBV2 | CASRGDSNQPQHF | TGTGCCAGTCGGGGGGACAGCAATCAGCCCCAGCATTTT
NA | TRBJ1-1 | NA | TRBV18 | CASSLSTTAGYEAFF | TGTGCCAGCTCACTCTCGACAACTGCGGGCTATGAAGCTTTCTTT
NA | TRBJ2-3 | TRBD2 | TRBV6-4 | CASSLSPAGSFTDTQYF | TGTGCCAGCAGCCTTAGTCCAGCGGGATCTTTCACAGATACGCAGTATTTT
NA | TRBJ2-7 | NA | TRBV9 | CASSAAATTYEQYF | TGTGCCAGCAGCGCGGCGGCTACCACCTACGAGCAGTACTTC
NA | TRBJ2-3 | TRBD1 | TRBV11-2 | CASSLNRGRADTQYF | TGTGCCAGCAGCTTAAACAGGGGGCGCGCAGATACGCAGTATTTT
once | TRBJ1-4 | NA | TRBV6-1 | CASTGRTFNEKLFF | TGTGCCAGCACAGGGAGGACGTTTAATGAAAAACTGTTTTTT
NA | TRBJ2-7 | TRBD1 | TRBV30 | CAWSGGAGGDEQYF | TGTGCCTGGAGTGGTGGGGCAGGGGGCGACGAGCAGTACTTC
few | TRBJ1-4 | NA | TRBV6-1 | CASSQEGREDEKLFF | TGTGCCAGCAGCCAAGAGGGGAGGGAGGATGAAAAACTGTTTTTT
NA | TRBJ2-7 | NA | TRBV5-4 | CASSLAPGYYEQYF | TGTGCCAGCAGCTTGGCCCCGGGGTACTACGAGCAGTACTTC
few | TRBJ1-2 | TRBD1 | TRBV4-1 | CASSPGQGGNYGYTF | TGCGCCAGCAGCCCGGGACAGGGAGGGAACTATGGCTACACCTTC
NA | TRBJ1-3 | NA | TRBV29-1 | CSVEDRGGTGNTIYF | TGCAGCGTTGAAGATCGTGGAGGGACTGGAAACACCATATATTTT
few | TRBJ1-2 | NA | TRBV18 | CASSPSVLGSGYTF | TGTGCCAGCTCACCAAGTGTTTTGGGTAGCGGCTACACCTTC
NA | TRBJ1-4 | NA | TRBV4-1 | CASSPGVPNEKLFF | TGCGCCAGCAGCCCGGGGGTGCCTAATGAAAAACTGTTTTTT
NA | TRBJ1-1 | NA | TRBV6-1 | CASSPSGQMNTEAFF | TGTGCCAGCAGCCCCTCCGGACAGATGAACACTGAAGCTTTCTTT
few | TRBJ2-7 | NA | TRBV19 | CASSIKGRGTSSEQYF | TGTGCCAGTAGTATAAAGGGCCGAGGGACTTCCAGCGAGCAGTACTTC
once | TRBJ2-6 | NA | TRBV19 | CASKVMAAGANVLTF | TGTGCCAGTAAAGTCATGGCGGCTGGGGCCAACGTCCTGACTTTC
NA | TRBJ2-2 | NA | TRBV5-4 | CASSLARVHTGELFF | TGTGCCAGCAGCTTGGCCAGGGTGCACACCGGGGAGCTGTTTTTT
NA | TRBJ2-3 | TRBD2 | TRBV7-9 | CASSLDSSGEGTDTQYF | TGTGCCAGCAGCTTAGATAGTAGCGGGGAAGGCACAGATACGCAGTATTTT
NA | TRBJ1-2 | NA | TRBV27 | CASRRQLGDYGYTF | TGTGCCAGCAGAAGACAGCTTGGGGACTATGGCTACACCTTC